These T cell receptor beta chains were read from a single sample in a study of identical twins. MiXCR, run by TCRdb on the 5' RACE reads, gives a single entry per CDR3 protein. The sample records some 900,000 distinct CDR3 sequences, 10% to 15% being singletons. These sequences were also reported in another study, on yellow fever vaccine responses in identical twins.

Input material: PBMCs. Every receptor here comes from a woman between 18 and 30 years old in good health. The CDR3 runs from the conserved cysteine through the conserved F or W. Each record gives: D gene, J gene, V gene, clone size, CDR3 protein, CDR3 DNA. A D gene is named only where the DNA matches it firmly. Clone sizes are given selectively: once, few, many, or a class where the clone is expanded.

TRBD2 TRBJ2-1 TRBV5-1 - CASSLPSGRVGEQFF TGCGCCAGCAGCCTCCCGAGCGGGAGGGTTGGTGAGCAGTTCTTC
- TRBJ1-3 TRBV18 many CASSPPTGRPGNTIYF TGTGCCAGCTCACCACCGACGGGGCGACCTGGAAACACCATATATTTT
- TRBJ1-4 TRBV9 few CASSAAGTLYEKLFF TGTGCCAGCAGCGCGGCAGGGACGTTATATGAAAAACTGTTTTTT
TRBD1 TRBJ2-2 TRBV24-1 few CATSDIRRTGTGELFF TGTGCCACCAGTGACATTCGCAGGACAGGGACCGGGGAGCTGTTTTTT
- TRBJ1-1 TRBV3-1 many CASSWTDTEAFF TGTGCCAGCAGCTGGACTGACACTGAAGCTTTCTTT
- TRBJ2-1 TRBV19 - CASREDTLARSSYNEQFF TGTGCCAGCCGAGAGGACACCCTCGCGCGCAGTTCCTACAATGAGCAGTTCTTC
- TRBJ2-1 TRBV10-3 few CATNSGTNEQFF TGTGCCACCAACTCAGGTACCAATGAGCAGTTCTTC
- TRBJ2-2 TRBV6-2/TRBV6-3 few CASSFPGPEIAGELFF TGTGCCAGCAGTTTCCCCGGGCCTGAAATCGCCGGGGAGCTGTTTTTT
- TRBJ1-1 TRBV6-6 many CASIGGANTEAFF TGTGCCAGCATCGGGGGGGCAAACACTGAAGCTTTCTTT
- TRBJ1-6 TRBV27 few CASRISAGTYNSPLHF TGTGCCAGCAGAATATCCGCCGGGACCTATAATTCACCCCTCCACTTT
TRBD1 TRBJ2-3 TRBV6-1 - CASSEASRGHTDTQYF TGTGCCAGCAGTGAAGCGTCCAGGGGGCACACAGATACGCAGTATTTT
- TRBJ1-1 TRBV20-1 many CSASGASLNTEAFF TGCAGTGCCTCAGGGGCCTCCCTGAACACTGAAGCTTTCTTT
- TRBJ2-2 TRBV6-1 few CASSDRPYLNTGELFF TGTGCCAGCAGTGACAGACCCTACCTGAACACCGGGGAGCTGTTTTTT
- TRBJ2-7 TRBV20-1 - CSASKQGGEQYF TGCAGTGCTAGTAAACAGGGCGGCGAGCAGTACTTC
- TRBJ2-5 TRBV19 - CASSISETQYF TGTGCCAGTAGTATCAGCGAGACCCAGTACTTC
- TRBJ1-1 TRBV10-3 many CAISVDGTANTEAFF TGTGCCATCAGTGTAGATGGGACGGCGAACACTGAAGCTTTCTTT
TRBD1 TRBJ2-2 TRBV4-1 few CASSLSGTGATGELFF TGCGCCAGCAGCCTAAGCGGGACAGGGGCCACCGGGGAGCTGTTTTTT
- TRBJ2-5 TRBV20-1 few CSARIVAGTGETQYF TGCAGTGCTAGGATTGTCGCGGGGACGGGGGAGACCCAGTACTTC
TRBD2 TRBJ2-7 TRBV19 - CATSSGAAYEQYF TGTGCCACCTCGAGCGGGGCCGCCTACGAGCAGTACTTC
- TRBJ2-1 TRBV3-1 few CASRSPGKYNEQFF TGTGCCAGCAGGTCCCCGGGGAAGTACAATGAGCAGTTCTTC
- TRBJ1-4 TRBV12-3/TRBV12-4 few CASSLGPDEKLFF TGTGCCAGCAGTTTGGGGCCAGACGAAAAACTGTTTTTT
TRBD2 TRBJ2-7 TRBV12-3/TRBV12-4 - CASGGLYSYEQYF TGTGCCAGCGGGGGACTATACTCCTACGAGCAGTACTTC
- TRBJ1-1 TRBV29-1 many CSVELMNTEAFF TGCAGCGTTGAACTCATGAACACTGAAGCTTTCTTT
- TRBJ1-5 TRBV10-3 - CAIGSTGSNQPQHF TGTGCCATCGGAAGCACAGGATCCAATCAGCCCCAGCATTTT
TRBD2 TRBJ2-3 TRBV24-1 - CATSVRGGTDTQYF TGTGCCACCAGTGTTCGGGGGGGAACAGATACGCAGTATTTT
TRBD2 TRBJ2-1 TRBV11-3 once CASSDLLLANYNEQFF TGTGCCAGCAGCGACCTACTACTAGCGAACTACAATGAGCAGTTCTTC
- TRBJ2-2 TRBV7-7 many CASKRDGELFF TGTGCCAGCAAAAGGGACGGGGAGCTGTTTTTT
- TRBJ2-3 TRBV12-3/TRBV12-4 few CASTSWAESTDTQYF TGTGCCAGCACCTCCTGGGCGGAATCCACAGATACGCAGTATTTT
TRBD2 TRBJ2-1 TRBV12-3/TRBV12-4 - CASSPNLAGEGDEQFF TGTGCCAGCAGTCCCAACCTAGCGGGAGAGGGGGATGAGCAGTTCTTC
- TRBJ1-2 TRBV20-1 few CSARDPAVGYTF TGCAGTGCTAGAGATCCGGCAGTAGGCTACACCTTC
TRBD2 TRBJ2-3 TRBV18 few CASSSTSADTQYF TGTGCCAGCTCATCGACTAGCGCAGATACGCAGTATTTT
- TRBJ2-5 TRBV4-1 - CASSQEGIGTRTQETQYF TGCGCCAGCAGCCAAGAGGGAATCGGGACACGGACTCAAGAGACCCAGTACTTC
TRBD2 TRBJ2-7 TRBV7-3 few CASSASGGPSYEQYF TGTGCCAGCAGCGCTAGCGGAGGTCCCTCCTACGAGCAGTACTTC
- TRBJ1-1 TRBV3-1 - CASSLRDMNIGAFF TGTGCCAGCAGCCTCCGGGACATGAATATCGGAGCTTTCTTT
TRBD2 TRBJ2-1 TRBV11-2 - CASSLPSRSTSGSRDEQFF TGTGCCAGCAGCTTACCCTCCCGCTCGACTAGCGGGAGCAGGGATGAGCAGTTCTTC
TRBD1 TRBJ2-1 TRBV6-1 - CASSGTGGYYYNEQFF TGTGCCAGCAGCGGAACAGGGGGCTACTACTACAATGAGCAGTTCTTC
- TRBJ2-1 TRBV5-5 few CASSLVLPGNEQFF TGTGCCAGCAGCTTGGTACTCCCGGGCAATGAGCAGTTCTTC
TRBD1 TRBJ2-2 TRBV12-3/TRBV12-4 few CASSFGQGANTGELFF TGTGCCAGCAGTTTCGGACAGGGGGCTAACACCGGGGAGCTGTTTTTT
- TRBJ2-2 TRBV27 many CASRPTGNTGELFF TGTGCCAGCAGGCCCACAGGGAACACCGGGGAGCTGTTTTTT
- TRBJ2-7 TRBV5-1 few CASSTLPGVGYEQYF TGCGCCAGCAGCACGCTACCGGGCGTGGGCTACGAGCAGTACTTC
- TRBJ2-1 TRBV7-9 - CASSLAGWEQFF TGTGCCAGCAGCTTAGCGGGTTGGGAGCAGTTCTTC
- TRBJ2-1 TRBV7-7 few CASSLAAGEQFF TGTGCCAGCAGCTTAGCAGCGGGTGAGCAGTTCTTC
- TRBJ2-2 TRBV5-1 - CASSDLGRANTGELFF TGCGCCAGCAGCGACCTCGGACGGGCGAACACCGGGGAGCTGTTTTTT
TRBD1 TRBJ2-7 TRBV15 few CATSYSGTGTYEQYF TGTGCCACCAGTTATTCCGGGACAGGGACTTACGAGCAGTACTTC
TRBD1 TRBJ2-1 TRBV5-6 many CASSRLGQGVNEQFF TGTGCCAGCAGCCGCCTAGGACAGGGCGTTAATGAGCAGTTCTTC
- TRBJ2-3 TRBV6-5 many CASSYSGPRTDTQYF TGTGCCAGCAGTTACTCGGGACCACGCACAGATACGCAGTATTTT
TRBD1 TRBJ2-7 TRBV11-1 - CASSSALKTGTHSYEQYF TGTGCCAGCAGCTCTGCACTAAAGACAGGGACGCACTCCTACGAGCAGTACTTC
- TRBJ1-4 TRBV5-1 few CASSLGHMDEKLFF TGCGCCAGCAGCTTGGGACACATGGATGAAAAACTGTTTTTT
- TRBJ1-4 TRBV28 - CASIAPGGGEKLFF TGTGCCAGTATCGCCCCGGGGGGCGGAGAAAAACTGTTTTTT
TRBD2 TRBJ2-7 TRBV27 few CASSGGLTLTYEQYF TGTGCCAGCAGTGGGGGACTAACACTGACCTACGAGCAGTACTTC
TRBD1 TRBJ1-5 TRBV20-1 few CSARVTGERDQPQHF TGCAGTGCTAGAGTTACAGGGGAGCGGGATCAGCCCCAGCATTTT
TRBD2 TRBJ2-1 TRBV9 - CASSVAANSGLGNEQFF TGTGCCAGCAGCGTAGCTGCGAATAGCGGGCTAGGTAATGAGCAGTTCTTC
- TRBJ2-2 TRBV5-1 few CASTDTWGPNTGELFF TGCGCCAGCACAGATACGTGGGGCCCTAACACCGGGGAGCTGTTTTTT
- TRBJ2-3 TRBV20-1 many CSLGGRRAGSNTQYF TGCAGTCTAGGCGGTCGACGGGCGGGCTCTAATACGCAGTATTTT